This paragraph reports one T cell receptor (beta chain). TCR beta CDR3 regions were amplified from RNA transcripts. The primer set for the first-round RT-PCR of the TCR CDR3 was HTBI. TCRdb re-derived calls from the multiplex PCR reads in MiXCR, one entry per CDR3 protein. The data hold 400,000 to 600,000 distinct CDR3 sequences, with around 20% observed a single time. The data were obtained in a study of T cells in Graves' hyperthyroidism and ophthalmopathy. This CDR3 has 18 residues. V lost 2 bases and J lost 0; bases outside the gene matches: 7. Per the germline V gene, CDR1 is SGDLS and CDR2 is YYNGEE. The authors obtained PBMCs from 10 ml of fresh peripheral blood.

This TCR was sampled from a man younger than 35 with Graves' hyperthyroidism. The J gene is TRBJ2-6, the V gene TRBV9; 8 bases are a match to TRBD2. The sequencing input was blood. CDR3 bases: TGTGCCAGCAGCGTTCTTAGCGGGGCGAGCTCTGGGGCCAACGTCCTGACTTTC. Its translation is CASSVLSGASSGANVLTF. The variable domain in full, with the rest retrieved from reference TRBV9 and TRBJ2-6, is DSGVTQTPKHLITATGQRVTLRCSPRSGDLSVYWYQQSLDQGLQFLIQYYNGEERAKGNILERFSAQQFPDLHSELNLSSLELGDSALYFCASSVLSGASSGANVLTFGAGSRLTVL.